This T cell receptor beta chain stems from a study of T-cell reconstitution after alpha-beta-depleted transplantation in children (dated by TCRdb to 2016 to 2017). Broadly, across the study: T-cell immune reconstitution after TCRalphabeta/CD19-depleted allogeneic hematopoietic cell transplantation in children was quantitatively tracked in the study by means of TCR repertoire profiling.

The library was made by PCR. Sequencing relied on an Illumina HiSeq 2500. To normalize quantification of the TCRbeta repertoire, the TCR libraries were built with molecular barcoding that relied on unique molecular identifiers. Using fastp at Q25 and MiXCR, TCRdb reprocessed the public reads and kept productive beta chains. Here each entry gathers all rows of one CDR3 protein and keeps the most common genes and DNA. Present in this sample are about 230,000 distinct CDR3 sequences, more than 7.5% of which were seen just once. The ten largest account for approximately 5.4% of the sample. This clonotype was seen many times. Its antigen has not been determined. Per-base qualities were not stored, and no clone one base away is much larger. Reading the germline V gene gives CDR1 SGDLS and CDR2 YYNGEE. The trim is 4 bases for V and 1 base for J, with a gap of 17 bases between the germline ends. Reading from cysteine to phenylalanine, the CDR3 counts 16 amino acids. Solely the CDR3 DNA is kept, with 48 bases framed from the first base.

The TCR was taken from a human donor who donated a stem cell graft to a child with SCID. Recombination linked TRBV9 to TRBJ1-1; the D gene cannot be named for sure. The sequenced sample was PBMCs from the stem cell graft donor, obtained from the stem cell graft. The DNA reads TGTGCCAGCAGCCTCCGCCCCCGGGCAGGGAACACTGAAGCTTTCTTT. It encodes CASSLRPRAGNTEAFF.